Listed below are T cell receptor beta chains from one sample, sequenced in a study of blood T cell repertoires in COVID-19. Profiled with immunoSEQ multiplex PCR; TCRdb holds only in-frame clones, not every one. The sample includes about 230,000 clones, roughly 80% of them seen just once. Sequencing was performed on peripheral blood. Receptors originate from a woman of 80 years or more with acute or convalescent COVID-19. The CDR3 runs from the conserved cysteine through the conserved F or W. The order of the fields is CDR3 length, J gene, clone size, D gene, V gene, CDR3 protein, CDR3 DNA. The D gene is left open where the match is weak. Clone size, where shown, is once, few, many, or a class for clones that have expanded.

cdr3_length: 18; j_call: TRBJ2-2; clone_size: once; d_call: NA; v_call: TRBV5-1; cdr3_aa: CASSLNRRGQTNTGELFF; cdr3_nt: TGCGCCAGCAGCTTGAATCGGAGGGGACAGACGAACACCGGGGAGCTGTTTTTT
cdr3_length: 15; j_call: TRBJ1-2; clone_size: NA; d_call: TRBD1; v_call: TRBV6-1; cdr3_aa: CASSEGQPDTYGYTF; cdr3_nt: TGTGCCAGCAGTGAGGGACAGCCTGACACCTATGGCTACACCTTC
cdr3_length: 15; j_call: TRBJ1-6; clone_size: NA; d_call: NA; v_call: TRBV11-2; cdr3_aa: CASSLGHSLNSPLHF; cdr3_nt: TGTGCCAGCAGCTTAGGGCACAGTCTTAATTCACCCCTCCACTTT
cdr3_length: 16; j_call: TRBJ1-5; clone_size: NA; d_call: NA; v_call: TRBV30; cdr3_aa: CAWSVPGFEGGQPQHF; cdr3_nt: TGTGCCTGGAGTGTACCCGGATTCGAAGGCGGTCAGCCCCAGCATTTT
cdr3_length: 13; j_call: TRBJ1-2; clone_size: few; d_call: TRBD1; v_call: TRBV19; cdr3_aa: CATSGQLFYGYTF; cdr3_nt: TGTGCCACCTCGGGACAGCTTTTCTATGGCTACACCTTC
cdr3_length: 14; j_call: TRBJ1-4; clone_size: NA; d_call: TRBD1; v_call: TRBV29-1; cdr3_aa: CSVMDRGEVEKLFF; cdr3_nt: TGCAGCGTCATGGACAGGGGAGAGGTTGAAAAACTGTTTTTT
cdr3_length: 12; j_call: TRBJ2-1; clone_size: NA; d_call: NA; v_call: TRBV5-1; cdr3_aa: CASSLGQNEQFF; cdr3_nt: TGCGCCAGCAGCTTGGGGCAGAATGAGCAGTTCTTC
cdr3_length: 18; j_call: TRBJ1-5; clone_size: NA; d_call: TRBD1; v_call: TRBV19; cdr3_aa: CASSSVGQGWASNQPQHF; cdr3_nt: TGTGCCAGTAGTAGCGTCGGACAGGGTTGGGCCTCTAATCAGCCCCAGCATTTT
cdr3_length: 16; j_call: TRBJ2-2; clone_size: NA; d_call: NA; v_call: TRBV5-1; cdr3_aa: CASSLNGLGNTGELFF; cdr3_nt: TGCGCCAGCAGCTTAAACGGACTGGGAAACACCGGGGAGCTGTTTTTT
cdr3_length: 12; j_call: TRBJ1-2; clone_size: once; d_call: NA; v_call: TRBV28; cdr3_aa: CATPNPNYGYTF; cdr3_nt: TGTGCCACCCCTAACCCCAACTATGGCTACACCTTC
cdr3_length: 15; j_call: TRBJ1-1; clone_size: NA; d_call: NA; v_call: TRBV6-5; cdr3_aa: CASSYSIRGNTEAFF; cdr3_nt: TGTGCCAGCAGTTACTCCATACGGGGGAATACTGAAGCTTTCTTT
cdr3_length: 12; j_call: TRBJ1-3; clone_size: NA; d_call: NA; v_call: TRBV6-1; cdr3_aa: CASSEQGNTIYF; cdr3_nt: TGTGCCAGCAGTGAACAGGGAAACACCATATATTTT
cdr3_length: 11; j_call: TRBJ1-6; clone_size: NA; d_call: NA; v_call: TRBV21-1; cdr3_aa: CASSIDRALHF; cdr3_nt: TGTGCCAGCAGCATAGACAGGGCCCTCCACTTT
cdr3_length: 16; j_call: TRBJ2-1; clone_size: NA; d_call: TRBD2; v_call: TRBV7-8; cdr3_aa: CASSLGVAGVYGVQFF; cdr3_nt: TGTGCCAGCAGCTTAGGAGTAGCGGGAGTCTACGGCGTGCAGTTCTTC
cdr3_length: 14; j_call: TRBJ2-5; clone_size: NA; d_call: TRBD2; v_call: TRBV7-9; cdr3_aa: CASSLGLAGETQYF; cdr3_nt: TGTGCCAGCAGCTTAGGGCTAGCGGGGGAGACCCAGTACTTC
cdr3_length: 16; j_call: TRBJ1-2; clone_size: NA; d_call: NA; v_call: TRBV4-1; cdr3_aa: CASSPIIQTENYGYTF; cdr3_nt: TGCGCCAGCAGCCCAATAATACAGACAGAAAACTATGGCTACACCTTC
cdr3_length: 15; j_call: TRBJ1-1; clone_size: few; d_call: NA; v_call: TRBV9; cdr3_aa: CASSVGGGTNTEAFF; cdr3_nt: TGTGCCAGCAGCGTAGGTGGAGGGACGAACACTGAAGCTTTCTTT
cdr3_length: 14; j_call: TRBJ2-7; clone_size: NA; d_call: NA; v_call: TRBV5-3; cdr3_aa: CARSSLPSSYEQYF; cdr3_nt: TGTGCCAGAAGCTCTCTCCCCAGTTCCTACGAGCAGTACTTC
cdr3_length: 16; j_call: TRBJ2-5; clone_size: NA; d_call: TRBD2; v_call: TRBV15; cdr3_aa: CATSRSSGRAAETQYF; cdr3_nt: TGTGCCACCAGCAGATCAAGCGGGAGGGCCGCAGAGACCCAGTACTTC
cdr3_length: 14; j_call: TRBJ2-1; clone_size: NA; d_call: TRBD2; v_call: TRBV6-1; cdr3_aa: CASSESSGGARQFF; cdr3_nt: TGTGCCAGCAGTGAGTCTAGCGGGGGGGCACGGCAGTTCTTC
cdr3_length: 14; j_call: TRBJ2-2; clone_size: NA; d_call: NA; v_call: TRBV2; cdr3_aa: CASKRAPNTGELFF; cdr3_nt: TGTGCCAGCAAGCGGGCACCGAACACCGGGGAGCTGTTTTTT
cdr3_length: 16; j_call: TRBJ2-1; clone_size: NA; d_call: TRBD2; v_call: TRBV9; cdr3_aa: CASSPETSGRPNEQFF; cdr3_nt: TGTGCCAGCAGCCCCGAGACTAGCGGAAGACCCAATGAGCAGTTCTTC